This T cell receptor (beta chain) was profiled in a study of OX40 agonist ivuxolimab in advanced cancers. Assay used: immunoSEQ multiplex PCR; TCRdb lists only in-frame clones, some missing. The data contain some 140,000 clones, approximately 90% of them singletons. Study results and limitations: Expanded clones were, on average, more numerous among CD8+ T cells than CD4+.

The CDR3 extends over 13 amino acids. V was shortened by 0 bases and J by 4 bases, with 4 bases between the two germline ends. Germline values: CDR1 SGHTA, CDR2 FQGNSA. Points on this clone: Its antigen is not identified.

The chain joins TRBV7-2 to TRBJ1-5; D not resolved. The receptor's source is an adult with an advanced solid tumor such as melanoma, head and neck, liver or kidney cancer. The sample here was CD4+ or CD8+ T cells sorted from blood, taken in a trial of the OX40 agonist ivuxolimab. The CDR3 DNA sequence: TGTGCCAGCAGCTTAGCCGAGAATCAGCCCCAGCATTTT. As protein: CASSLAENQPQHF.